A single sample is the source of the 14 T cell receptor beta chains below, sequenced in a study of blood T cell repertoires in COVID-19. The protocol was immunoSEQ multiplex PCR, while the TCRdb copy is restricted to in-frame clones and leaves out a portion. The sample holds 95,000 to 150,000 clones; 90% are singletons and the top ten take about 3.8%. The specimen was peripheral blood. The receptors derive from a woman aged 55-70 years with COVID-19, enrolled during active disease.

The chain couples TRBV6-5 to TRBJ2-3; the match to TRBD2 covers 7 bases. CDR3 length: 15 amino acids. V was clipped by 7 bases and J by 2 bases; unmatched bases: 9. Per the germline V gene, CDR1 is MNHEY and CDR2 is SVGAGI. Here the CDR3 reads CASIPPGLHTDTQYF. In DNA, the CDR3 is TGTGCCAGCATCCCCCCGGGACTACACACAGATACGCAGTATTTT.

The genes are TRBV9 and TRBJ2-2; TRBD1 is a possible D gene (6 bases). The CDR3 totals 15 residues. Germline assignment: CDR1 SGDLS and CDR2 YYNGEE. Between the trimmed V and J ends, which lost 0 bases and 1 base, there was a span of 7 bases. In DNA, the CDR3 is TGTGCCAGCAGCGTAGCACAGGGGAACACCGGGGAGCTGTTTTTT. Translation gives CASSVAQGNTGELFF.

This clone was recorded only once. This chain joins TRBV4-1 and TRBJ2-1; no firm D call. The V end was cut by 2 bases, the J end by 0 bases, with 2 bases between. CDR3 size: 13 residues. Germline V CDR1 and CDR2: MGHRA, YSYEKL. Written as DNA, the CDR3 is TGCGCCAGCAGCCAACGCTCCTACAATGAGCAGTTCTTC. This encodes CASSQRSYNEQFF.

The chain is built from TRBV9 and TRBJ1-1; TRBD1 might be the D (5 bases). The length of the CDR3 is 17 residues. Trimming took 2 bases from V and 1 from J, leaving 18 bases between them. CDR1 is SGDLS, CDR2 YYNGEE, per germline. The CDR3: CASSVDSTIISNTEAFF. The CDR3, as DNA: TGTGCCAGCAGCGTCGACAGTACTATCATCTCGAACACTGAAGCTTTCTTT.

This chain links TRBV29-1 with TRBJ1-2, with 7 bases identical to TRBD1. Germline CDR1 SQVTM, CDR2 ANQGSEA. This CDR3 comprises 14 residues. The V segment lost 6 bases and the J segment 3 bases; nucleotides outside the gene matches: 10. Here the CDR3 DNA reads TGCAGCGTCCACCAAGGGGGCGCGGACTATGGCTACACCTTC. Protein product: CSVHQGGADYGYTF.

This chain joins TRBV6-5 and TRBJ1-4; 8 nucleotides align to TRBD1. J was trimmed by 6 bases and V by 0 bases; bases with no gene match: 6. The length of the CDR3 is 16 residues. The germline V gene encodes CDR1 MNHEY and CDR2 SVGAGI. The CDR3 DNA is TGTGCCAGCAGTTACTCTCAGGGGGCGCGGTATGAAAAACTGTTTTTT. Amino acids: CASSYSQGARYEKLFF.

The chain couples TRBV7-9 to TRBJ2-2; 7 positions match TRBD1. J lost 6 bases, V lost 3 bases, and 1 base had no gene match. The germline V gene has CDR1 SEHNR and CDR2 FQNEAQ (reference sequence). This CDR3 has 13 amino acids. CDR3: CASSFRGSGELFF. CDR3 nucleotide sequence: TGTGCCAGCAGCTTCAGGGGGTCCGGGGAGCTGTTTTTT.

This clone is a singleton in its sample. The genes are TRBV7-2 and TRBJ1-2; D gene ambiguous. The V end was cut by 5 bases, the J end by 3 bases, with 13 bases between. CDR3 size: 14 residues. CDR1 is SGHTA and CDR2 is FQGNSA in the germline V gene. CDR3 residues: CASSNGQADYGYTF. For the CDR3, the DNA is TGTGCCAGCAGCAATGGCCAGGCTGACTATGGCTACACCTTC.

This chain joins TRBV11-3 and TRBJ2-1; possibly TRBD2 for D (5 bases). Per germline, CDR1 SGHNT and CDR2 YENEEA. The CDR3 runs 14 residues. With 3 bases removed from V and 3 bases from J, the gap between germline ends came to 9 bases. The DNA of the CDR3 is TGTGCCAGCAGCTTCCGGGGAGACTACAATGAGCAGTTCTTC. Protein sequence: CASSFRGDYNEQFF. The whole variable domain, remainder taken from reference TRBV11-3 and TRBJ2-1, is EAGVVQSPRYKIIEKKQPVAFWCNPISGHNTLYWYLQNLGQGPELLIRYENEEAVDDSQLPKDRFSAERLKGVDSTLKIQPAELGDSAVYLCASSFRGDYNEQFFGPGTRLTVL.

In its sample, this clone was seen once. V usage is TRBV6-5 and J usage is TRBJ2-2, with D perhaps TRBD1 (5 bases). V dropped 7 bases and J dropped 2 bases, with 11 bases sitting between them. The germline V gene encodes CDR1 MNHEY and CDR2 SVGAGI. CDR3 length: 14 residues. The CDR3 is CASTPQGNTGELFF. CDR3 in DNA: TGTGCCAGCACCCCCCAGGGAAACACCGGGGAGCTGTTTTTT.

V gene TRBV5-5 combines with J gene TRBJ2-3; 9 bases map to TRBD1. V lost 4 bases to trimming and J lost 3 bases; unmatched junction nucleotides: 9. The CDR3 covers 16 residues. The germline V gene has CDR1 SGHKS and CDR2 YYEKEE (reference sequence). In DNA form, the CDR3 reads TGTGCCAGCAGCGTCGGACAGGGGTATAGGACAGATACGCAGTATTTT. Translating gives CASSVGQGYRTDTQYF. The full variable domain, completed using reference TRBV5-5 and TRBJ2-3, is DAGVTQSPTHLIKTRGQQVTLRCSPISGHKSVSWYQQVLGQGPQFIFQYYEKEERGRGNFPDRFSARQFPNYSSELNVNALLLGDSALYLCASSVGQGYRTDTQYFGPGTRLTVL.

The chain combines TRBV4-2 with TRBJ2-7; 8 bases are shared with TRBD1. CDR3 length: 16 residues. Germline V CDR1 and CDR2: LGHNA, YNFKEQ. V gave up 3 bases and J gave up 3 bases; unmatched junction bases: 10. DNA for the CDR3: TGTGCCAGCAGCCAGGGGGCAGGGGGCGTCAGCTACGAGCAGTACTTC. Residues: CASSQGAGGVSYEQYF.

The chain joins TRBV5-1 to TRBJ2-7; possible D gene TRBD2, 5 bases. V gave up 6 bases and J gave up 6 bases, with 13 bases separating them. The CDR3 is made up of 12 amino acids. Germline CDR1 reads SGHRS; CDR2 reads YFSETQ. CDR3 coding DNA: TGCGCCAGCACTCTGGCGGGCACCGAGCAGTACTTC. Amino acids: CASTLAGTEQYF.

The CDR3 loop is CASSFLDSRTDTQYF. The CDR3 bases are TGTGCCAGCAGCTTTTTGGACAGCCGCACAGATACGCAGTATTTT. The V gene is TRBV5-6, the J gene TRBJ2-3; D is possibly TRBD1 (6 bases). CDR1 SGHDT and CDR2 YYEEEE come from the germline V gene. Trimming stripped 2 bases from V and 1 base from J, with 11 bases between. This CDR3 spans 15 amino acids.